Detailed here is one TCR beta chain. Its antigen is still unknown. A read error may produce the germline difference seen at one junction end. This specimen belongs to a study of regulatory T cells in long-lasting Graves disease. Points from the study as a whole: There was favoring of TRBV28, TRBJ1-2 and TRBJ2-5 in persistent disease.

Indicated time point: newly diagnosed GD, antithyroid drugs for less than 3 months. Following extraction of RNA from PBMCs, that RNA was used to make the TCR library. The CDR3 loop spans 15 amino acids. CDR1 is DFQATT, CDR2 SNEGSKA, per germline (reference sequence). The authors built TCR beta libraries using iRepertoire HTBI primers and Arm-PCR of CDR3 regions. One entry per CDR3 protein results from TCRdb running MiXCR on the multiplex PCR reads. The repertoire includes some 460,000 distinct CDR3 sequences, roughly 16% of them detected once, and more than 9% sits in the top ten. The sample also formed part of further work on T cells in Graves' hyperthyroidism and ophthalmopathy. From that paper: Clinicians diagnosed patients from clinical symptoms, serum thyroxine and TRAb, thyroid ultrasound and orbital computed tomography. A model using 13 V-J features told ophthalmopathy apart from stable hyperthyroidism. Ophthalmopathy was identified by the model a median approximately 6.9 months ahead of onset.

The sample in question was peripheral blood mononuclear cells (PBMCs), obtained at new diagnosis, from a patient treated with antithyroid drugs. The source of this sequence is a man in his forties or fifties with Graves disease. The chain is built from TRBV20-1 and TRBJ2-7; 10 bases map to TRBD2. As DNA, the CDR3 is TGCAGTGCTATGGTTACTAGCGGGATCTCCCACGAGCAGTACTTC. Its translation: CSAMVTSGISHEQYF.